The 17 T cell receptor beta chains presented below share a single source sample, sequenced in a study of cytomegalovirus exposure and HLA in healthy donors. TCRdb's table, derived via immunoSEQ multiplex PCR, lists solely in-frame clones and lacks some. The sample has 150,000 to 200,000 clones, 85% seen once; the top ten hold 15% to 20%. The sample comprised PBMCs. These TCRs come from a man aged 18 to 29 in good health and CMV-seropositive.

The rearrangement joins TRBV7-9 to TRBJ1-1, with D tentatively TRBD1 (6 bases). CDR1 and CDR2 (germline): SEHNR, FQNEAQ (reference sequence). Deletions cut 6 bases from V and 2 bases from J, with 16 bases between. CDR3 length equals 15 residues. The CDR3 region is CASSWGGRDNTEAFF. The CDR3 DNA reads TGTGCCAGCAGTTGGGGGGGCAGGGATAACACTGAAGCTTTCTTT.

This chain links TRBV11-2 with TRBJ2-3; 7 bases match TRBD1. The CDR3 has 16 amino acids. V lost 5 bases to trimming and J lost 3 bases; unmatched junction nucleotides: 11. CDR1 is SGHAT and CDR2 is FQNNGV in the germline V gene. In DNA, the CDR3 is TGTGCCAGCAGCGTCGGGACAGCCACCACTACAGATACGCAGTATTTT. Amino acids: CASSVGTATTTDTQYF.

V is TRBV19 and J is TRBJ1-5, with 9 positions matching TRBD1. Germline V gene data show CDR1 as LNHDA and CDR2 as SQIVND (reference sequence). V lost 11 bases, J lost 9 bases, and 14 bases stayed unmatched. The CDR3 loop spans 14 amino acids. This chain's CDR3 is CAANSRDRARPQHF. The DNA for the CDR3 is TGTGCCGCAAATTCTAGGGACAGGGCTAGGCCCCAGCATTTT.

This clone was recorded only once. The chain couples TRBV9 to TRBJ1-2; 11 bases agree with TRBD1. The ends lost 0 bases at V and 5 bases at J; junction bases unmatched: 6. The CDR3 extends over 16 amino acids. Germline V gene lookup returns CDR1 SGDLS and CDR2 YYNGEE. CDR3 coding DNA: TGTGCCAGCAGCGTAGGAGGGACAGGGGGAGCTTATGGCTACACCTTC. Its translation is CASSVGGTGGAYGYTF.

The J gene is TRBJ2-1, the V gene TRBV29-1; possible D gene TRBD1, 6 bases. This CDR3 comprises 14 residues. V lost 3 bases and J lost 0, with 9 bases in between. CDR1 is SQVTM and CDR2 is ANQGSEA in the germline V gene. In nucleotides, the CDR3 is TGCAGCGTTGATCAGGGGAGCTCCTACAATGAGCAGTTCTTC. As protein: CSVDQGSSYNEQFF.

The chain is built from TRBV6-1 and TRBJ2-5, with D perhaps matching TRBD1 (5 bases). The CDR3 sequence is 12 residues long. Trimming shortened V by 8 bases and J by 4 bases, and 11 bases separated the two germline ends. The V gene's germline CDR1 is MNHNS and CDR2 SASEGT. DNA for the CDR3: TGTGCCAGCTCCAGACAGTTAGAGACCCAGTACTTC. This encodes CASSRQLETQYF.

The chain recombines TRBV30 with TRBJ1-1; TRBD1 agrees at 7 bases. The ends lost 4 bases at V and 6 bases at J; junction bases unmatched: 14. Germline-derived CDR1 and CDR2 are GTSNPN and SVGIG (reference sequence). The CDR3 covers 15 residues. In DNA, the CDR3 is TGTGCCTGGAAGGAGGGGGCAGTGGGTACTGCTGAAGCTTTCTTT. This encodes CAWKEGAVGTAEAFF.

The CDR3 sequence: CASSQDQGYNEQFF. DNA for the CDR3: TGTGCCAGCAGCCAAGATCAGGGGTACAATGAGCAGTTCTTC. The V call is TRBV4-2, the J call TRBJ2-1; D is perhaps TRBD1 (6 bases). This CDR3 has 14 amino acids. The ends were cut back, 0 bases at V and 4 bases at J, with 7 bases in the middle. The germline gives CDR1 LGHNA, CDR2 YNFKEQ.

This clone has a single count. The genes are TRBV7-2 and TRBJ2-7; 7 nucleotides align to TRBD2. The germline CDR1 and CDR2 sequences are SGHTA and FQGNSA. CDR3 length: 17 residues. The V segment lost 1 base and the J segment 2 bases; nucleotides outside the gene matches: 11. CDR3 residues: CASSLGPPAGMAYEQYF. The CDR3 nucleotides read TGTGCCAGCAGCTTAGGCCCTCCAGCGGGAATGGCCTACGAGCAGTACTTC.

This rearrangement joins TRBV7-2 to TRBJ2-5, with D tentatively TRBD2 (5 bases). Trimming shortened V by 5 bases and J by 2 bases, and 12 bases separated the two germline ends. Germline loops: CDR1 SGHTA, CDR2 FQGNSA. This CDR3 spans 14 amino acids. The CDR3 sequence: CASSPPGEQETQYF. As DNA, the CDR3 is TGTGCCAGCAGCCCGCCCGGGGAGCAAGAGACCCAGTACTTC.

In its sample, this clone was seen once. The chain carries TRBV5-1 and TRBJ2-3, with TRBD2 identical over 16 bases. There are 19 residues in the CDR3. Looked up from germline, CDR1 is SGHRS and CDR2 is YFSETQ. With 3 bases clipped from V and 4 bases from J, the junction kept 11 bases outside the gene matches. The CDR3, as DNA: TGCGCCAGCAGCTCTCCCGGGACTAGCGGGGGGGTTAGAGCAGATACGCAGTATTTT. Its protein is CASSSPGTSGGVRADTQYF.

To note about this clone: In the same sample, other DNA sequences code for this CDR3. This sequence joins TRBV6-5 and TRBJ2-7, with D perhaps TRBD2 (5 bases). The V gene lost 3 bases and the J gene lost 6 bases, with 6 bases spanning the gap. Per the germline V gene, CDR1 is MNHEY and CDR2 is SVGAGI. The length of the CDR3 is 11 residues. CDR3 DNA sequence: TGTGCCAGCAGTTATGGAGGCGAGCAGTACTTC. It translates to CASSYGGEQYF.

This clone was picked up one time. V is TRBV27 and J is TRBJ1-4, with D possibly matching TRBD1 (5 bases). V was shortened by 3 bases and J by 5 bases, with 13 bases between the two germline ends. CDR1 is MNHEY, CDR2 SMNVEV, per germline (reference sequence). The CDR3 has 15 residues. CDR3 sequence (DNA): TGTGCCAGCAGTTTTGGGGCCTCGGCAAATGAAAAACTGTTTTTT. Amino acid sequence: CASSFGASANEKLFF.

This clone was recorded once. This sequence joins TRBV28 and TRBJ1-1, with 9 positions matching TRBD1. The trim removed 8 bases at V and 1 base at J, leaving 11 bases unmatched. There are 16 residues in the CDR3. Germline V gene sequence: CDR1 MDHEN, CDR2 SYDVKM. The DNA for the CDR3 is TGTGCCAGCGTAATCACAGGGGGCTCATGGAACACTGAAGCTTTCTTT. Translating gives CASVITGGSWNTEAFF.

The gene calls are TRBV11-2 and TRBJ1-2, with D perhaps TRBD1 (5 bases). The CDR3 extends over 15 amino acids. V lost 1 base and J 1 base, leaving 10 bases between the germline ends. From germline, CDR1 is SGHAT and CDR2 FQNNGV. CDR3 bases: TGTGCCAGCAGCTTAGGGGGCAAAATTAACTATGGCTACACCTTC. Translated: CASSLGGKINYGYTF.

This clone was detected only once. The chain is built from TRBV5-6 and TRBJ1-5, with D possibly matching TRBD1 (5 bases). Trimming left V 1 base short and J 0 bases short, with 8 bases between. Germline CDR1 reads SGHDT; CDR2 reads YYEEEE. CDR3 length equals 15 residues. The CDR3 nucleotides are TGTGCCAGCAGCTTGACAGGATATAGCAATCAGCCCCAGCATTTT. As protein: CASSLTGYSNQPQHF.

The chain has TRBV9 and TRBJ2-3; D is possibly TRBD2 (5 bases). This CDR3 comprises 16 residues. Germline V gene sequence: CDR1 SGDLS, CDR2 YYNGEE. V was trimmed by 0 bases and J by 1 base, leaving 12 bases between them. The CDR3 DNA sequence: TGTGCCAGCAGCGTAGTAGAGGGAAGAGGCACAGATACGCAGTATTTT. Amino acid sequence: CASSVVEGRGTDTQYF.